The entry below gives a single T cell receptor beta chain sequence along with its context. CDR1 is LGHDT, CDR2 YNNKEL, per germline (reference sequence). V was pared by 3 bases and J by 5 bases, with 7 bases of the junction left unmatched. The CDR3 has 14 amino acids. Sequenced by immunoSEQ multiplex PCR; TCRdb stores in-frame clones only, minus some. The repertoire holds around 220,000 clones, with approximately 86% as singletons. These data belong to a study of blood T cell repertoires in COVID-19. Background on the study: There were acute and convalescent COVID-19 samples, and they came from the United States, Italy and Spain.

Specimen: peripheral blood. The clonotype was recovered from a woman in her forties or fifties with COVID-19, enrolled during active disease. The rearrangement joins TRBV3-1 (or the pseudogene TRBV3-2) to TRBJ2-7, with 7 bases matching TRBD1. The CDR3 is CASSHVDRDHEQYF. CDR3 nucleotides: TGTGCCAGCAGCCATGTCGACAGGGACCACGAGCAGTACTTC.